The next 19 T cell receptor beta chains were all read from a single sample in a study of shared clonotypes between healthy human individuals. Using immunoSEQ multiplex PCR, the repertoire was profiled, and TCRdb retains in-frame clones only, with some absent. The sample has around 500,000 clones; about 84% are singletons. Source material: PBMCs. These receptors were obtained from a woman aged 35 to 49 in good health. Some clones in this sample may be carry-over from other donors' samples.

The chain joins TRBV28 to TRBJ2-1; 11 nucleotides agree with TRBD2. V lost 4 bases and J lost 4; bases outside the gene matches: 9. This CDR3 spans 17 amino acids. CDR1 and CDR2 (germline): MDHEN, SYDVKM. CDR3 nucleotides: TGTGCCAGCAGTTCGACCGGACTAGCGGGCCCATACAATGAGCAGTTCTTC. It specifies CASSSTGLAGPYNEQFF.

V gene TRBV7-2 combines with J gene TRBJ2-5; perhaps TRBD2 as D (6 bases). The assigned J gene may be wrong: the sequence end matches TRBJ2-7 better. Germline CDR1 SGHTA, CDR2 FQGNSA. This CDR3 is built from 15 residues. The CDR3 DNA is TGTGCCAGCAGCTTAGCTGGCGGGAAATCGACCGAGCAGTACTTC. Its protein is CASSLAGGKSTEQYF.

A note on this clone: A junction end diverges from the germline sequence, so it may reflect a read error. The J gene is TRBJ2-5, the V gene TRBV7-2; a weak D match, TRBD1 (6 bases). CDR3 size: 14 residues. Germline V CDR1 and CDR2: SGHTA, FQGNSA. CDR3 amino acids: CASGLRQGSETKYF. The CDR3 DNA is TGTGCCAGCGGCTTAAGGCAGGGGAGTGAGACCAAGTACTTC.

This clone has only one observation. A read error may be the cause here, since a much bigger clone is one base away. The rearrangement uses TRBV5-6 and TRBJ2-6; D is undetermined. The CDR3 has 15 residues. Trimming pared 3 bases from V and 0 bases from J, leaving 7 bases between. Per germline, CDR1 SGHDT and CDR2 YYEEEE. Here the CDR3 reads CASSWVVSGANVLTF. CDR3 nucleotide sequence: TGTGCCAGCAGCTGGGTGGTCTCTGGGGCCAACGTCCTGACTTTC. The entire variable domain, with the rest obtained from reference TRBV5-6 and TRBJ2-6, is as follows: DAGVTQSPTHLIKTRGQQVTLRCSPKSGHDTVSWYQQALGQGPQFIFQYYEEEERQRGNFPDRFSGHQFPNYSSELNVNALLLGDSALYLCASSWVVSGANVLTFGAGSRLTVL.

This chain uses TRBV10-3 with TRBJ2-1; the match to TRBD2 covers 8 bases. The ends lost 4 bases at V and 8 bases at J; junction bases unmatched: 10. The CDR3 extends over 15 amino acids. Looked up from germline, CDR1 is ENHRY and CDR2 is SYGVKD. The chain's CDR3 is CAISGGLVGGDEQFF. The CDR3 bases are TGTGCCATCAGTGGGGGACTAGTAGGGGGAGATGAGCAGTTCTTC.

The chain recombines TRBV6-1 with TRBJ1-1; a possible D gene is TRBD1 (6 bases). Deletions cut 5 bases from V and 5 bases from J, with 15 bases between. Per the germline V gene, CDR1 is MNHNS and CDR2 is SASEGT. The CDR3 contains 14 residues. The DNA for the CDR3 is TGTGCCAGCAGTTATTCAGGGGAGCGAACTGAAGCTTTCTTT. Translated, it gives CASSYSGERTEAFF.

This clone was picked up one time. The V and J genes are TRBV9 and TRBJ2-3; D gene ambiguous. The CDR3 is 14 amino acids. V was shortened by 4 bases and J by 6 bases, with 15 bases between the two germline ends. CDR1 and CDR2 (germline): SGDLS, YYNGEE. CDR3 bases: TGTGCCAGCAGCTATCTCCGTAGTACGGATACGCAGTATTTT. Residues: CASSYLRSTDTQYF. The complete variable domain, with remaining parts taken from reference TRBV9 and TRBJ2-3, reads DSGVTQTPKHLITATGQRVTLRCSPRSGDLSVYWYQQSLDQGLQFLIQYYNGEERAKGNILERFSAQQFPDLHSELNLSSLELGDSALYFCASSYLRSTDTQYFGPGTRLTVL.

The V call is TRBV5-8, the J call TRBJ2-3, with D uncertain. Between the trimmed V and J ends, which lost 4 bases and 0 bases, there was a span of 6 bases. This CDR3 region has 13 residues. The germline V gene has CDR1 SGHTS and CDR2 YDEGEE. The CDR3 is CASSMESTDTQYF. CDR3 bases: TGTGCCAGCAGCATGGAAAGCACAGATACGCAGTATTTT.

The rearrangement links TRBV5-1 to TRBJ2-3, with 12 bases matching TRBD2. The CDR3 extends over 15 amino acids. J gave up 5 bases and V 3 bases, and 4 bases lay outside the gene matches. The germline V gene has CDR1 SGHRS and CDR2 YFSETQ. In DNA form, the CDR3 reads TGCGCCAGCAGCTGGACTAGCGGGAATGGAGATACGCAGTATTTT. Its protein product is CASSWTSGNGDTQYF.

The chain has TRBV30 and TRBJ1-1, with D possibly being TRBD1 (6 bases). Per germline, CDR1 GTSNPN and CDR2 SVGIG (reference sequence). This CDR3 contains 14 residues. Trimming left V 2 bases short and J 1 base short, with 11 bases between. CDR3 sequence (DNA): TGTGCCTGGAGTTTTGGCAGGGGGAACACTGAAGCTTTCTTT. Protein product: CAWSFGRGNTEAFF.

The count of this clone is one. The chain recombines TRBV27 with TRBJ2-7; 9 nucleotides align to TRBD1. Germline CDR1 and CDR2: MNHEY and SMNVEV (reference sequence). The CDR3 spans 14 residues. Losses at the gene ends were 5 bases for V and 5 bases for J; bases not matched to a gene: 7. The CDR3 DNA sequence: TGTGCCAGCAGTGGCCGGGACAGGGAAAACGAGCAGTACTTC. Residues: CASSGRDRENEQYF.

This clone was seen once. This rearrangement joins TRBV27 to TRBJ1-1, with 7 bases that match TRBD1. The J segment lost 2 bases and the V segment lost 5 bases, leaving 11 bases of the junction unmatched. This CDR3 has 16 amino acids. Germline CDR1 and CDR2: MNHEY and SMNVEV (reference sequence). The CDR3 region is CASSPMTGTGNTEAFF. CDR3 bases: TGTGCCAGCAGTCCGATGACAGGGACGGGCAACACTGAAGCTTTCTTT.

A few counts support this clone. The chain joins TRBV2 to TRBJ2-5; the D gene is possibly TRBD1 (6 bases). The CDR3 runs 14 residues. V shed 4 bases and J shed 0 bases, with 9 bases lying between them. The germline V gene has CDR1 SNHLY and CDR2 FYNNEI. This chain's CDR3 is CASSADRNQETQYF. CDR3 bases: TGTGCCAGCAGTGCCGACAGGAACCAAGAGACCCAGTACTTC.

The chain has TRBV4-1 and TRBJ1-2, with D uncertain. Trimming pared 0 bases from V and 8 bases from J, leaving 13 bases between. The CDR3 has 14 amino acids. The V gene's germline CDR1 is MGHRA and CDR2 YSYEKL. CDR3 bases: TGCGCCAGCAGCCAAGAGTTTGGGGTCCGGGGCTACACCTTC. This codes for CASSQEFGVRGYTF.

Points on this clone: One junction end disagrees with the germline gene, perhaps due to a read error. This chain joins TRBV7-7 and TRBJ2-7, with 7 bases that match TRBD1. The CDR3 covers 12 residues. Germline CDR1 is SSHAT and CDR2 is FNYEAQ (reference sequence). The CDR3: CASSVSGGEQYF. For the CDR3, the DNA is TGTGCTAGCAGCGTTTCAGGGGGCGAGCAGTACTTC.

J is TRBJ1-5 and V is TRBV15, with D unclear. CDR1 and CDR2 (germline): LNHNV, YYDKDF (reference sequence). With 0 bases removed from V and 0 bases from J, the gap between germline ends came to 6 bases. This CDR3 is 15 amino acids long. CDR3 nucleotide sequence: TGTGCCACCAGCAGAGAATCGCATAGCAATCAGCCCCAGCATTTT. Translated: CATSRESHSNQPQHF.

In regard to this clone: A far bigger clonotype differs at one base, so this is likely a read error. Additional DNA sequences in this sample encode the identical CDR3. The chain carries TRBV10-2 and TRBJ2-2, with D hard to call. Germline-derived CDR1 and CDR2 are WSHSY and SAAADI. The CDR3 runs to 14 residues. CDR3 nucleotides: TGCGCTAGCAAGCTAGACGTGAACACCGGGGAGCTGTTTTTT. Translation: CASKLDVNTGELFF.

The CDR3 nucleotides are TGTGCCAGCTCACCAGGACAGGGGGGTGAAAAACTGTTTTTT. It encodes CASSPGQGGEKLFF. The rearrangement links TRBV18 to TRBJ1-4, with 10 bases aligning to TRBD1. This CDR3 spans 14 amino acids. CDR1 KGHSH and CDR2 LQKENI come from the germline V gene. Losses at the gene ends were 2 bases for V and 7 bases for J; bases not matched to a gene: 1.

V usage is TRBV30 and J usage is TRBJ2-7; 13 positions agree with TRBD2. J lost 4 bases, V lost 4 bases, and 7 bases had no gene match. Germline V gives CDR1 GTSNPN, CDR2 SVGIG (reference sequence). CDR3 length: 15 residues. The CDR3 DNA follows: TGTGCCTGGACATCGGGACTAGCGGGAAATTACGAGCAGTACTTC. Protein sequence: CAWTSGLAGNYEQYF.